The 9 T cell receptor beta chains given below trace back to one sample, sequenced in a study of T-cell reconstitution after alpha-beta-depleted transplantation in children. Unique molecular identifiers were used to barcode this TCRbeta library. TCRdb re-called the PCR reads through MiXCR, storing one row per CDR3 protein. The profile shows approximately 270,000 distinct CDR3 sequences, more than 20% of them singletons. The sequences come from PBMCs, mostly from graft donor cells, collected 360 days after TCRalphabeta/CD19-depleted stem cell transplant. Receptors were obtained from a female patient aged 2-15 years who had a stem cell transplant for congenital amegakaryocytic thrombocytopenia, so the T cells may come from the graft donor.

The table lists this clonotype with a count of one. This sequence joins TRBV19 and TRBJ1-2; D is ambiguous. The V gene's germline CDR1 is LNHDA and CDR2 SQIVND (reference sequence). V gave up 3 bases and J gave up 4 bases, with 12 bases separating them. The CDR3 has 14 residues. As DNA, the CDR3 is TGTGCCAGTAGTATCGCCGGGGAGAGCTATGGCTACACCTTC. Translation gives CASSIAGESYGYTF.

This rearrangement joins TRBV12-3 or TRBV12-4 to TRBJ1-1; unclear D gene. The CDR3 is 13 amino acids. V was pared by 4 bases and J by 1 base, with 7 bases between. Here the CDR3 reads CASSSMRNTEAFF. CDR3 DNA sequence: TGTGCCAGCAGTTCCATGCGGAACACTGAAGCTTTCTTT.

This clonotype has more than one count but fewer than ten. In nucleotides, the CDR3 is TGCGCCAGCAGCCTTCGACAGGGGGGGGGCCAAGAGACCCAGTACTTC. This codes for CASSLRQGGGQETQYF. This rearrangement joins TRBV4-1 to TRBJ2-5, with 9 bases matching TRBD1. CDR1 and CDR2 (germline): MGHRA, YSYEKL. The CDR3 sequence is 16 residues long. J gave up 1 base and V 4 bases, and 7 bases lay outside the gene matches.

This clonotype was counted many times. The chain links TRBV5-1 to TRBJ1-2; 9 bases fit TRBD1. This CDR3 spans 16 amino acids. The V gene end was trimmed by 0 bases and the J gene end by 5 bases; junction bases not matched to a gene: 8. Per germline, CDR1 SGHRS and CDR2 YFSETQ. The CDR3 reads CASSLGDYRGLYGYTF. The CDR3 DNA is TGCGCCAGCAGCTTGGGAGACTACAGGGGGCTTTATGGCTACACCTTC.

This clonotype was seen only a few times. The CDR3 nucleotides read TGTGCCAGCAGTCGGGACTTCTACGAGCAGTACTTC. It is translated as CASSRDFYEQYF. The chain combines TRBV12-3 or TRBV12-4 with TRBJ2-7; TRBD2 is a possible D gene (6 bases). CDR3 size: 12 residues. Trimming took 5 bases from V and 3 from J, leaving 8 bases between them.

This clonotype was recorded at least ten times. The V gene is TRBV10-3, the J gene TRBJ1-1; D unclear. This CDR3 is 11 amino acids long. With 6 bases removed from V and 0 bases from J, the gap between germline ends came to 2 bases. CDR1 and CDR2 (germline): ENHRY, SYGVKD. CDR3 in DNA: TGTGCCATCAGGATGAACACTGAAGCTTTCTTT. Translating gives CAIRMNTEAFF.

The rearrangement joins TRBV29-1 to TRBJ2-2; D might be TRBD2 (5 bases). The germline V and J ends were trimmed by 6 bases and 0 bases, with 11 bases remaining between them. From germline, CDR1 is SQVTM and CDR2 ANQGSEA. CDR3 length equals 14 residues. CDR3 bases: TGCAGCGTGAAAACTAGGCCGAACACCGGGGAGCTGTTTTTT. This translates into CSVKTRPNTGELFF.

This chain uses TRBV7-9 with TRBJ2-1; D ambiguous. CDR3 length: 9 amino acids. With 11 bases removed from V and 5 bases from J, the gap between germline ends came to 4 bases. Germline-derived CDR1 and CDR2 are SEHNR and FQNEAQ (reference sequence). The DNA of the CDR3 is TGTGCCGGAGACAATGAGCAGTTCTTC. It encodes CAGDNEQFF. The whole variable domain, remainder taken from reference TRBV7-9 and TRBJ2-1, is DTGVSQNPRHKITKRGQNVTFRCDPISEHNRLYWYRQTLGQGPEFLTYFQNEAQLEKSRLLSDRFSAERPKGSFSTLEIQRTEQGDSAMYLCAGDNEQFFGPGTRLTVL.

The chain recombines TRBV6-2 or TRBV6-3 with TRBJ2-5; TRBD2 might be the D (7 bases). This CDR3 comprises 17 residues. Germline V gene sequence: CDR1 MNHEY, CDR2 SVGEGT. The V end was cut by 0 bases, the J end by 0 bases, with 14 bases between. CDR3 loop: CASSYSTRGGYQETQYF. The CDR3 coding sequence is TGTGCCAGCAGTTACTCGACCAGGGGAGGGTACCAAGAGACCCAGTACTTC.